This TCR beta chain was documented in a study of Graves' ophthalmopathy and Graves' hyperthyroidism. This clonotype was detected only once. Germline V gives CDR1 GTSNPN, CDR2 SVGIG (reference sequence). Trimming left V 4 bases short and J 1 base short, with 14 bases between. This CDR3 comprises 14 residues. Using RNA transcripts, the TCR beta CDR3 regions were amplified. Second-round multiplex PCR came after a first-round RT-PCR that employed HTBI primers. TCRdb reanalysed the multiplex PCR reads using MiXCR and keeps one entry per CDR3 protein. The profile shows under 800,000 distinct CDR3 sequences, about 20% of them singletons.

Material for sequencing was peripheral blood. The sequence was collected from a woman between 18 and 29 years old with stable Graves' hyperthyroidism. Some clones in this sample may be carry-over from other donors' samples. This chain connects TRBV30 to TRBJ2-7; D possibly corresponds to TRBD2 (6 bases). The CDR3 sequence is CAWKVGRGSYEQYF. The DNA for the CDR3 is TGTGCCTGGAAGGTGGGACGGGGGTCCTACGAGCAGTACTTC.